Shown below are 26 T cell receptor beta chains from a single sample sequenced in a study of cytomegalovirus exposure and HLA in healthy donors (dated by TCRdb to the late 2010s). Libraries came from the immunoSEQ multiplex PCR assay. A mixture of 60 forward primers for TCR Vbeta segments and 13 reverse primers for TCR Jbeta segments was used in the multiplex PCR. In its TCRdb copy, this immuneACCESS table keeps in-frame sequences only and misses some clones. Where compared with another copy, unresolved V genes explain less than half of these, and the others have no known cause. The sample table contains fewer than 90,000 clones; only one count was recorded for 55% to 80% of them. The ten largest make up less than 9% of the sample. Material for sequencing was PBMCs. These receptor sequences come from a man aged 35-49 years in good health and CMV-seropositive.

The chain links TRBV5-4 to TRBJ2-2; 15 bases are shared with TRBD2. The ends lost 3 bases at V and 5 bases at J; junction bases unmatched: 5. This CDR3 has 17 amino acids. Germline V lookup: CDR1 SGHNT, CDR2 YYREEE (reference sequence). DNA for the CDR3: TGTGCCAGCAGCTCCAGGACTAGCGGGAGGGGTACCGGGGAGCTGTTTTTT. Translation: CASSSRTSGRGTGELFF. Looking up the rest from reference TRBV5-4 and TRBJ2-2 gives the full variable domain: ETGVTQSPTHLIKTRGQQVTLRCSSQSGHNTVSWYQQALGQGPQFIFQYYREEENGRGNFPPRFSGLQFPNYSSELNVNALELDDSALYLCASSSRTSGRGTGELFFGEGSRLTVL.

In this sample, this clone turned up a few times. The rearrangement uses TRBV5-6 and TRBJ1-3; D is uncertain. V dropped 2 bases and J dropped 0 bases, with 15 bases sitting between them. From germline, CDR1 is SGHDT and CDR2 YYEEEE. The CDR3 covers 17 residues. CDR3 sequence reads: CASSFRRSTRSGNTIYF. As DNA, the CDR3 is TGTGCCAGCAGCTTCCGCAGGTCGACCCGCTCTGGAAACACCATATATTTT.

This clone was seen only a few times. The same CDR3 arises from other DNA sequences in this sample as well. The chain uses TRBV5-4 and TRBJ2-7, with D perhaps TRBD1 (5 bases). V was pared by 3 bases and J by 4 bases, with 8 bases between. The CDR3 has 12 amino acids. The germline CDR1 and CDR2 sequences are SGHNT and YYREEE (reference sequence). The CDR3 DNA reads TGTGCCAGCAGCTCGGACACTTACGAGCAGTACTTC. Protein sequence: CASSSDTYEQYF.

The CDR3 bases are TGCGCCAGCAGCTTTGGACTAGCGGGATCGTCCTACAATGAGCAGTTCTTC. This encodes CASSFGLAGSSYNEQFF. This chain uses TRBV5-1 with TRBJ2-1, with 12 bases that match TRBD2. The ends lost 2 bases at V and 1 base at J; junction bases unmatched: 4. This CDR3 has 17 amino acids. Germline V gene sequence: CDR1 SGHRS, CDR2 YFSETQ. Full variable domain (remainder filled in from reference TRBV5-1 and TRBJ2-1): KAGVTQTPRYLIKTRGQQVTLSCSPISGHRSVSWYQQTPGQGLQFLFEYFSETQRNKGNFPGRFSGRQFSNSRSEMNVSTLELGDSALYLCASSFGLAGSSYNEQFFGPGTRLTVL.

This clone was recorded a few times. V is TRBV6-5 and J is TRBJ1-4; 11 bases are a match to TRBD1. The CDR3 has 14 amino acids. The germline V gene has CDR1 MNHEY and CDR2 SVGAGI. V shed 6 bases and J 8 bases; nucleotides not matched to a gene: 5. The CDR3 spells CASSWTGGREKLFF. CDR3 in DNA: TGTGCCAGCAGCTGGACAGGGGGCCGGGAAAAACTGTTTTTT.

This sequence joins TRBV7-2 and TRBJ1-1; 7 bases line up with TRBD1. From germline, CDR1 is SGHTA and CDR2 FQGNSA. The CDR3 is made up of 12 amino acids. V shed 4 bases, J shed 8 bases, and the junction held 4 bases outside the gene matches. This CDR3 is CASSSNRGEAFF. The CDR3 DNA reads as TGTGCCAGCAGCTCTAACAGGGGAGAAGCTTTCTTT.

DNA for the CDR3: TGTGCCAGCAGTCCAACTAGCGCCGCAGATACGCAGTATTTT. As protein: CASSPTSAADTQYF. The chain carries TRBV28 and TRBJ2-3; 7 bases are a match to TRBD2. The CDR3 sequence is 14 residues long. From germline, CDR1 is MDHEN and CDR2 SYDVKM. Unmatched junction bases numbered 6, after V lost 5 bases and J lost 4 bases. The full variable domain, completed using reference TRBV28 and TRBJ2-3, is DVKVTQSSRYLVKRTGEKVFLECVQDMDHENMFWYRQDPGLGLRLIYFSYDVKMKEKGDIPEGYSVSREKKERFSLILESASTNQTSMYLCASSPTSAADTQYFGPGTRLTVL.

The V and J genes are TRBV11-2 and TRBJ1-4; 8 nucleotides match TRBD1. The CDR3 is 16 residues long. Germline loops: CDR1 SGHAT, CDR2 FQNNGV. The J segment lost 10 bases and the V segment lost 5 bases, leaving 15 bases of the junction unmatched. CDR3 region: CASSVDPGGVLGKLFF. DNA of the CDR3: TGTGCCAGCAGCGTTGATCCAGGGGGCGTTTTGGGAAAACTGTTTTTT.

As DNA, the CDR3 is TGTGCCAGCAGCTTGTTAGGGGGTCAGGTCGTCCACGAGCAGTACTTC. This codes for CASSLLGGQVVHEQYF. The chain joins TRBV5-4 to TRBJ2-7; weak D call: TRBD1 (6 bases). Trimming stripped 1 base from V and 5 bases from J, with 19 bases between. The CDR3 has 16 amino acids. The germline V gene encodes CDR1 SGHNT and CDR2 YYREEE (reference sequence).

This clone was counted once. The chain employs TRBV7-9 and TRBJ2-3; TRBD1 aligns across 7 bases. This CDR3 has 15 residues. Germline V gene sequence: CDR1 SEHNR, CDR2 FQNEAQ (reference sequence). J was trimmed by 4 bases and V by 0 bases; bases with no gene match: 4. The CDR3 spells CASSLAPTGPDTQYF. The CDR3 coding sequence is TGTGCCAGCAGCTTAGCTCCGACAGGGCCAGATACGCAGTATTTT.

V is TRBV6-5 and J is TRBJ2-2; D gene uncertain. The ends were cut back, 2 bases at V and 2 bases at J, with 9 bases in the middle. Germline V gives CDR1 MNHEY, CDR2 SVGAGI. CDR3 length: 15 residues. The CDR3 nucleotides are TGTGCCAGCAGTTACCGCGGCAGAAACACCGGGGAGCTGTTTTTT. Residues: CASSYRGRNTGELFF.

V usage is TRBV29-1 and J usage is TRBJ1-1; maybe TRBD1 (5 bases). Germline V gives CDR1 SQVTM, CDR2 ANQGSEA. The CDR3 extends over 13 amino acids. Trimming took off 7 bases at V and 2 bases at J, with 14 bases between the two ends. CDR3 protein: CSGKGVFNTEAFF. CDR3 sequence (DNA): TGCAGCGGCAAAGGGGTTTTCAACACTGAAGCTTTCTTT.

As regards this clone: The identical CDR3 is also encoded by other nucleotide sequences in the sample. The chain couples TRBV19 to TRBJ1-1; D not resolved. The CDR3 sequence is 15 residues long. Trimming removed 6 bases from V and 7 bases from J, with 21 bases in between. Germline V gene lookup returns CDR1 LNHDA and CDR2 SQIVND (reference sequence). This chain's CDR3 is CASSNNQWRANEAFF. The DNA for the CDR3 is TGTGCCAGTAGCAACAATCAATGGAGGGCAAATGAAGCTTTCTTT.

This chain joins TRBV7-9 and TRBJ2-7, with TRBD2 identical over 15 bases. The CDR3 covers 17 residues. Germline V gene lookup returns CDR1 SEHNR and CDR2 FQNEAQ (reference sequence). After removal of 1 base from V and 3 bases from J, the junction contained 4 bases not matched to a gene. The CDR3 coding sequence is TGTGCCAGCAGCTTAGGGACTAGCGGGAGGGGAAGCTACGAGCAGTACTTC. This gives the protein CASSLGTSGRGSYEQYF. The whole variable domain, remainder taken from reference TRBV7-9 and TRBJ2-7, is DTGVSQNPRHKITKRGQNVTFRCDPISEHNRLYWYRQTLGQGPEFLTYFQNEAQLEKSRLLSDRFSAERPKGSFSTLEIQRTEQGDSAMYLCASSLGTSGRGSYEQYFGPGTRLTVT.

This clone was counted a few times. The chain employs TRBV6-5 and TRBJ2-5, with TRBD1 matching over 7 bases. The J call is doubtful: the DNA matches TRBJ2-7 better. Germline V gives CDR1 MNHEY, CDR2 SVGAGI. The CDR3 runs to 14 residues. CDR3 in amino acids: CASRMGQFSYEQYF. The CDR3 coding sequence is TGTGCCAGCAGGATGGGACAGTTCTCCTACGAGCAGTACTTC.

In its sample, this clone was seen a few times. The chain carries TRBV9 and TRBJ2-1; 11 nucleotides agree with TRBD2. Germline CDR1 is SGDLS and CDR2 is YYNGEE. The CDR3 contains 15 residues. Trimming removed 3 bases from V and 8 bases from J; junction bases left unmatched: 7. The CDR3 spells CASSEVAGGPDEQFF. Here the CDR3 DNA reads TGTGCCAGCAGCGAGGTAGCGGGAGGGCCGGATGAGCAGTTCTTC. The complete variable domain, with remaining parts taken from reference TRBV9 and TRBJ2-1, reads DSGVTQTPKHLITATGQRVTLRCSPRSGDLSVYWYQQSLDQGLQFLIQYYNGEERAKGNILERFSAQQFPDLHSELNLSSLELGDSALYFCASSEVAGGPDEQFFGPGTRLTVL.

The V call is TRBV18, the J call TRBJ1-2; 8 bases match TRBD1. The CDR3 extends over 14 amino acids. From germline, CDR1 is KGHSH and CDR2 LQKENI. V was clipped by 3 bases and J by 3 bases; unmatched bases: 3. DNA for the CDR3: TGTGCCAGCTCACCGACAGGGGCTCACTATGGCTACACCTTC. Protein product: CASSPTGAHYGYTF.

The chain recombines TRBV5-4 with TRBJ2-3; 7 nucleotides match TRBD2. The CDR3 is 16 residues long. The ends lost 4 bases at V and 2 bases at J; junction bases unmatched: 10. From germline, CDR1 is SGHNT and CDR2 YYREEE (reference sequence). The CDR3 DNA is TGTGCCAGCAGCACCGGGACTACCCGGACCACAGATACGCAGTATTTT. Encoded protein: CASSTGTTRTTDTQYF. Drawing the rest from reference TRBV5-4 and TRBJ2-3, the complete variable domain is ETGVTQSPTHLIKTRGQQVTLRCSSQSGHNTVSWYQQALGQGPQFIFQYYREEENGRGNFPPRFSGLQFPNYSSELNVNALELDDSALYLCASSTGTTRTTDTQYFGPGTRLTVL.

This clone has a handful of counts. V gene TRBV28 combines with J gene TRBJ2-3, with D maybe TRBD1 (5 bases). This CDR3 spans 16 amino acids. Trimming stripped 5 bases from V and 1 base from J, with 16 bases between. Germline CDR1 and CDR2: MDHEN and SYDVKM. CDR3 sequence (DNA): TGTGCCAGCAGTACTCCAGGCACAGGACGCACAGATACGCAGTATTTT. Encoded protein: CASSTPGTGRTDTQYF.

CDR3 residues: CASSPGTGDGYTF. The CDR3 DNA reads as TGTGCCAGCAGTCCCGGGACAGGGGATGGCTACACCTTC. V and J are TRBV27 and TRBJ1-2, with 10 bases fitting TRBD1. CDR3 length equals 13 residues. Germline CDR1 and CDR2: MNHEY and SMNVEV (reference sequence). Trimming took 5 bases from V and 6 from J; bases not matched to a gene: 3.

A note on this clone: In the same sample, other DNA sequences code for this CDR3. This chain joins TRBV5-6 and TRBJ2-7, with 7 bases lining up with TRBD1. Germline trimming cut 4 bases from V and 5 bases from J; bases unmatched to any gene: 6. The CDR3 is made up of 13 amino acids. Germline CDR1 SGHDT, CDR2 YYEEEE. Here the CDR3 DNA reads TGTGCCAGCAGCACGACAGGGTACCACGAGCAGTACTTC. This encodes CASSTTGYHEQYF. Looking up the rest from reference TRBV5-6 and TRBJ2-7 gives the full variable domain: DAGVTQSPTHLIKTRGQQVTLRCSPKSGHDTVSWYQQALGQGPQFIFQYYEEEERQRGNFPDRFSGHQFPNYSSELNVNALLLGDSALYLCASSTTGYHEQYFGPGTRLTVT.

The chain is built from TRBV11-2 and TRBJ1-5; 7 positions match TRBD1. Germline assignment: CDR1 SGHAT and CDR2 FQNNGV. After removal of 1 base from V and 0 bases from J, the junction contained 0 bases not matched to a gene. The CDR3 is made up of 15 amino acids. The CDR3: CASSLGDSSNQPQHF. The CDR3 DNA reads TGTGCCAGCAGCTTAGGGGACAGTAGCAATCAGCCCCAGCATTTT.

In this sample, this clone turned up a few times. The chain recombines TRBV30 with TRBJ1-1, with TRBD1 identical over 9 bases. In germline, CDR1 is GTSNPN, CDR2 SVGIG (reference sequence). Trimming removed 0 bases from V and 5 bases from J; junction bases left unmatched: 13. The CDR3 is 17 residues long. This chain's CDR3 is CAWSVQQGAYLGTEAFF. CDR3 DNA sequence: TGTGCCTGGAGTGTACAACAGGGGGCTTATTTGGGGACTGAAGCTTTCTTT.

This clone has only a few counts. At the DNA level, this CDR3 is encoded by other sequences in the same sample as well. The rearrangement joins TRBV30 to TRBJ1-1; 10 bases align to TRBD1. The CDR3 runs 15 residues. The germline gives CDR1 GTSNPN, CDR2 SVGIG (reference sequence). V was clipped by 3 bases and J by 0 bases; unmatched bases: 4. The CDR3 nucleotides are TGTGCCTGGAGCCGGGACAGGGGTTTGAACACTGAAGCTTTCTTT. Residues: CAWSRDRGLNTEAFF.

This chain joins TRBV29-1 and TRBJ2-7; possibly TRBD1 for D (6 bases). Trimming took off 4 bases at V and 2 bases at J, with 21 bases between the two ends. Germline V gene lookup returns CDR1 SQVTM and CDR2 ANQGSEA. This CDR3 comprises 16 residues. CDR3 bases: TGCAGCGTTGCCGGCCCCCAGGGGCGGCCGCCCTACGAGCAGTACTTC. Translated, it gives CSVAGPQGRPPYEQYF.

The chain is built from TRBV5-1 and TRBJ1-2; 7 nucleotides match TRBD1. Germline trimming cut 5 bases from V and 6 bases from J; bases unmatched to any gene: 7. Germline-derived CDR1 and CDR2 are SGHRS and YFSETQ. CDR3 size: 13 residues. Here the CDR3 reads CASRAGTEDGYTF. In DNA, the CDR3 is TGCGCCAGCAGGGCCGGGACAGAGGATGGCTACACCTTC.